This T cell receptor (beta chain) stems from a study of cytomegalovirus exposure and HLA in healthy donors. General study points: In all likelihood, a cluster of highly shared sequence variants was a sequencing artifact. Earlier analysis yielded a pattern in which most TCR beta V segments were productive about 90% or about 30% of the time. More clonal expansion characterized HLA-associated TCR beta chains than equally common others in a later analysis.

The PCR was carried out with 60 Vbeta primers and 13 Jbeta primers. Here immunoSEQ multiplex PCR was the method, and the copy in TCRdb shows in-frame clones only, minus some. Of fewer than 90,000 clones listed, roughly 67% are singletons. Concerning this clone: Its antigen remains unknown.

V lost 1 base and J lost 2, with 9 bases in between. Germline lookup yields CDR1 SGHVS and CDR2 FNYEAQ. This CDR3 region has 15 residues. The rearrangement links TRBV7-6 to TRBJ1-5; tentative D call: TRBD1 (6 bases). The sequenced sample was PBMCs. The TCR comes from a man aged 40-49 years in good health and CMV-seropositive. The CDR3 DNA reads as TGTGCCAGCAGCTTAGACAGGGCGGGCAATCAGCCCCAGCATTTT. Its translation is CASSLDRAGNQPQHF.